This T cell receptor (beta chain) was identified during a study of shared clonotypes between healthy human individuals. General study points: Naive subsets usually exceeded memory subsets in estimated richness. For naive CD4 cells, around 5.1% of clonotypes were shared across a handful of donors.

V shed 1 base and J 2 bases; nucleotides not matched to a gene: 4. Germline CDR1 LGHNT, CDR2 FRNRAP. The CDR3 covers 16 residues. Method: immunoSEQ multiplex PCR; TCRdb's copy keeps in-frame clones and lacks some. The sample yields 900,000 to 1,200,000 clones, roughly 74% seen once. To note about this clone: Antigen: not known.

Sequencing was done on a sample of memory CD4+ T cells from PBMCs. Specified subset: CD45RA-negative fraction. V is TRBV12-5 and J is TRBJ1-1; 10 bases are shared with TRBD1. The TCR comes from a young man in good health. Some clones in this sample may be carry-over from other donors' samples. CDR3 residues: CASGLGQGAVNTEAFF. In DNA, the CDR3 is TGTGCTAGTGGTTTGGGACAGGGGGCGGTAAACACTGAAGCTTTCTTT. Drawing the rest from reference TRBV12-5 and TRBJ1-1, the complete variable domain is DARVTQTPRHKVTEMGQEVTMRCQPILGHNTVFWYRQTMMQGLELLAYFRNRAPLDDSGMPKDRFSAEMPDATLATLKIQPSEPRDSAVYFCASGLGQGAVNTEAFFGQGTRLTVV.